The present entry profiles one T cell receptor (beta chain) with its context. Trimming removed 0 bases at V and 5 bases at J, with 11 bases between. The CDR3 length is 15 residues. Looked up from germline, CDR1 is SGHAT and CDR2 is FQNNGV. These data are taken from a study of patients and donors after allogeneic stem cell transplantation. TCRdb independently ran MiXCR on the RT-PCR reads; one entry per CDR3 protein. The table shows roughly 230,000 distinct CDR3 sequences, with roughly 15% occurring only once. Sequencing was carried out using blood, either unsorted or a sorted T cell fraction (not recorded which). This chain uses TRBV11-2 with TRBJ1-5, with unresolved D. This sequence was found in a human donor who was either an allogeneic HSCT recipient or a stem cell or donor lymphocyte infusion donor (not recorded which). It is not recorded whose cells these are; they may come from a transplant donor. CDR3 region: CASSLEHGSYQPQHF. The CDR3 DNA is TGTGCCAGCAGCTTAGAGCACGGGAGTTATCAGCCCCAGCATTTT.